A single sample gave rise to the 6 T cell receptor beta chains below, sequenced in a study of control samples from healthy donors and cancer patients. Assay used: immunoSEQ multiplex PCR; TCRdb lists only in-frame clones, some missing. The sample consists of 150,000 to 200,000 clones, almost 90% of them appearing once. The source material was blood. The receptors here all came from a woman aged 30 to 39 in good health.

The chain joins TRBV24-1 to TRBJ2-5, with TRBD2 matching over 8 bases. V shed 5 bases and J 5 bases; nucleotides not matched to a gene: 9. The CDR3 totals 15 residues. The V gene's germline CDR1 is KGHDR and CDR2 SFDVKD. Written as DNA, the CDR3 is TGTGCCACCAGTGCTCCAAGCGGGGGTAGGGAGACCCAGTACTTC. Translating it yields CATSAPSGGRETQYF.

The chain employs TRBV19 and TRBJ2-4, with D perhaps TRBD2 (5 bases). The ends were cut back, 6 bases at V and 0 bases at J, with 12 bases in the middle. The CDR3 runs 15 residues. Germline lookup yields CDR1 LNHDA and CDR2 SQIVND (reference sequence). DNA of the CDR3: TGTGCCAGTAGCCCGAACGGACTAGCCAAAAACATTCAGTACTTC. It encodes CASSPNGLAKNIQYF.

The V call is TRBV19, the J call TRBJ2-2, with TRBD1 matching over 7 bases. The CDR3 contains 15 residues. V lost 8 bases to trimming and J lost 1 base; unmatched junction nucleotides: 7. Germline assignment: CDR1 LNHDA and CDR2 SQIVND (reference sequence). This CDR3 is CASGTDLLNTGELFF. The CDR3 DNA is TGTGCCAGTGGGACAGACCTTTTGAACACCGGGGAGCTGTTTTTT.

This clone was observed once. The chain has TRBV6-6 and TRBJ1-1, with D maybe TRBD1 (6 bases). Trimming left V 6 bases short and J 0 bases short, with 11 bases between. This CDR3 has 14 amino acids. Germline V lookup: CDR1 MNHNY, CDR2 SVGAGI (reference sequence). The chain's CDR3 is CASSERTVNTEAFF. Here the CDR3 DNA reads TGTGCCAGCAGCGAACGGACAGTGAACACTGAAGCTTTCTTT.

This chain connects TRBV9 to TRBJ1-5; D is unresolved. V lost 2 bases and J lost 0, with 15 bases in between. Looked up from germline, CDR1 is SGDLS and CDR2 is YYNGEE. The CDR3 has 17 amino acids. CDR3 bases: TGTGCCAGCAGCGTGGGCGCTCTACCTCCTAGCAATCAGCCCCAGCATTTT. It specifies CASSVGALPPSNQPQHF.

The rearrangement joins TRBV6-5 to TRBJ2-1, with a tentative D call TRBD2 (5 bases). The CDR3 is 15 amino acids. Germline V gene sequence: CDR1 MNHEY, CDR2 SVGAGI. V was pared by 4 bases and J by 5 bases, with 15 bases between. CDR3 region: CASSSPGGSNNEQFF. The CDR3 DNA reads TGTGCCAGCAGTTCCCCAGGCGGGTCGAACAATGAGCAGTTCTTC.